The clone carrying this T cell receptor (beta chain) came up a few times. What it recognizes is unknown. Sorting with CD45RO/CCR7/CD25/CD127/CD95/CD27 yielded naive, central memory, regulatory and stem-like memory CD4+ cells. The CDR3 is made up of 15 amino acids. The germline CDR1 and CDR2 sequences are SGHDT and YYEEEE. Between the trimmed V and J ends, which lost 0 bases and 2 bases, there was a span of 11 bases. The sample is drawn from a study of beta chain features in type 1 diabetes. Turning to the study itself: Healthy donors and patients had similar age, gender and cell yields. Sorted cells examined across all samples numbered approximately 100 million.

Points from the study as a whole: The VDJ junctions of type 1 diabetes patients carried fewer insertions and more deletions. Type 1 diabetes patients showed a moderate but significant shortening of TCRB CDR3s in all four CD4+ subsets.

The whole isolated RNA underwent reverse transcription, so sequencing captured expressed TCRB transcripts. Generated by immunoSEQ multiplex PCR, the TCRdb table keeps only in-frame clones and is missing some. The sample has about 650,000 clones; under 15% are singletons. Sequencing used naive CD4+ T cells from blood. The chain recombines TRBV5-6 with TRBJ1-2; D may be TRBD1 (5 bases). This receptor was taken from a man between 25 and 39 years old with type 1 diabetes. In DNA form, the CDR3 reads TGTGCCAGCAGCTTGGGGCAGGGATGGAACTATGGCTACACCTTC. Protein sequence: CASSLGQGWNYGYTF.